This TCR beta chain is from a study of T cell responses to AZD1222 COVID-19 vaccine. Notes on the study in general: The donor group comprised mostly white British people and more females; the analysis possibly underestimated clonal diversity. After two AZD1222 doses, spike-specific TCR breadth and depth rose versus day 0. Variant regions that are unmutated are reportedly the target of nearly half of spike-specific TCRs.

Pooling of second doses given at about 4 or about 12 weeks was done. Trimming took off 0 bases at V and 8 bases at J, with 12 bases between the two ends. Germline V gene data show CDR1 as SGDLS and CDR2 as YYNGEE. CDR3 length: 13 amino acids. Generated by immunoSEQ multiplex PCR, the TCRdb table keeps only in-frame clones and is missing some. The sample carries around 99,000 clones, 80% to 95% recorded once. With respect to this clone: Its antigen is as yet unknown.

The chain employs TRBV9 and TRBJ2-7; D is perhaps TRBD1 (6 bases). The clonotype was recovered from an adult who received the AZD1222 COVID-19 vaccine. This specimen was peripheral blood, taken 28 days after the second AZD1222 dose. For the CDR3, the DNA is TGTGCCAGCAGCGTAGAACAGGGATCACAGCAGTACTTC. Its protein is CASSVEQGSQQYF.